The T cell receptor (beta chain) under discussion was sequenced for a study of spatial heterogeneity in lung cancer. Study context: The count of detected beta-chain sequences consistently exceeded that of alpha-chain sequences.

The time point denotes: sample taken at primary tumor resection. TCRs were sequenced from unsorted whole RNA of tumor, nontumor lung or PBMC. The library protocol tagged each TCR cDNA with a unique molecular identifier. From the 5' RACE reads, TCRdb called clonotypes with MiXCR, one entry per CDR3 protein. The sample records over 50,000 distinct CDR3 sequences, 8.4% being singletons. Deletions cut 0 bases from V and 5 bases from J, with 7 bases between. Germline loops: CDR1 KGHDR, CDR2 SFDVKD. The CDR3 length is 14 residues. J is TRBJ1-5 and V is TRBV24-1, with D unclear. The receptor's source is a female donor with early-stage non-small cell lung cancer. Sequencing was performed on PBMCs, taken at surgery. The chain's CDR3 is CATSDLQGDQPQHF. The CDR3 nucleotides are TGTGCCACCAGTGATTTGCAAGGCGATCAGCCCCAGCATTTT.